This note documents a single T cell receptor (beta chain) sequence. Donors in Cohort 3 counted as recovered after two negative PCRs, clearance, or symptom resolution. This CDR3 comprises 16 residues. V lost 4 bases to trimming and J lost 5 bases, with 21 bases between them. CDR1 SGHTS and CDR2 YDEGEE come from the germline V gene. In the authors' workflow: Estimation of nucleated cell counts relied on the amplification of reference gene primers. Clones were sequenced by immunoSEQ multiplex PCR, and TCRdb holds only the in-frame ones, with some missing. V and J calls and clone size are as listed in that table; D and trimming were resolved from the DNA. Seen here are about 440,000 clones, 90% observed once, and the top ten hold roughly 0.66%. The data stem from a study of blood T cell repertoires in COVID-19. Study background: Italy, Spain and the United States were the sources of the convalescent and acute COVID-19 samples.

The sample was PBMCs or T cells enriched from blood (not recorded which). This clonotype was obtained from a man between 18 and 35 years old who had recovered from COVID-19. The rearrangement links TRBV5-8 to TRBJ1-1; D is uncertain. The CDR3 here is CASSLPGGPLRTEAFF. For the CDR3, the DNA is TGTGCCAGCAGCCTTCCCGGTGGGCCCCTCAGGACTGAAGCTTTCTTT.